This entry lists 12 T cell receptor beta chains sequenced from one sample in a study of response to subunit inactivated influenza vaccine. TCRdb re-derived calls from the RT-PCR reads in MiXCR, one entry per CDR3 protein. The repertoire holds 610,000 or so distinct CDR3 sequences, with approximately 14% as singletons. This material consisted of PBMCs from blood, taken approximately 12 days after vaccination. Receptors originate from a man aged 50-59 years who received an inactivated influenza vaccine.

This clonotype was recorded a few times. CDR3 loop: CASSYTGTGSRQPQHF. As DNA, the CDR3 is TGTGCCAGCAGCTACACCGGGACAGGGTCCCGACAGCCCCAGCATTTT. The chain has TRBV7-2 and TRBJ1-5; 9 positions agree with TRBD1. Germline trimming cut 4 bases from V and 7 bases from J; bases unmatched to any gene: 11. Germline values: CDR1 SGHTA, CDR2 FQGNSA. The CDR3 is 16 amino acids.

This clonotype showed up just a few times. The chain uses TRBV20-1 and TRBJ2-2, with TRBD1 matching over 10 bases. Germline V gives CDR1 DFQATT, CDR2 SNEGSKA (reference sequence). This CDR3 comprises 18 residues. The V and J ends lost 0 bases and 5 bases, in that order; junction bases with no gene match: 12. The CDR3 region is CSARDKFGGQGSTGELFF. In DNA, the CDR3 is TGCAGTGCTAGAGATAAGTTCGGGGGACAGGGGTCGACCGGGGAGCTGTTTTTT.

This clonotype has only a few counts. Written as DNA, the CDR3 is TGTGCCAGCAGTTTAGGGGAGAGCGGGGCCAACGTCCTGACTTTC. This sequence encodes CASSLGESGANVLTF. This chain connects TRBV12-3 or TRBV12-4 to TRBJ2-6, with D maybe TRBD2 (5 bases). V lost 1 base and J 4 bases, leaving 8 bases between the germline ends. This CDR3 region has 15 residues.

This chain connects TRBV24-1 to TRBJ2-5; 8 nucleotides agree with TRBD1. The CDR3 consists of 15 residues. V shed 2 bases and J 5 bases; nucleotides not matched to a gene: 6. Looked up from germline, CDR1 is KGHDR and CDR2 is SFDVKD. As DNA, the CDR3 is TGTGCCACCAGTGATTCCGGCAGGGGGCGCGAGACCCAGTACTTC. Protein sequence: CATSDSGRGRETQYF.

Ten or more counts support this clonotype. This rearrangement joins TRBV6-2 or TRBV6-3 to TRBJ2-2; D is possibly TRBD1 (5 bases). Per the germline V gene, CDR1 is MNHEY and CDR2 is SVGEGT. This CDR3 is 14 amino acids long. Trimming shortened V by 1 base and J by 4 bases, and 7 bases separated the two germline ends. The CDR3 DNA is TGTGCCAGCAGTTACTGGCAGGGCACCGGGGAGCTGTTTTTT. It specifies CASSYWQGTGELFF.

This chain links TRBV18 with TRBJ2-1, with D hard to call. Trimming removed 4 bases from V and 5 bases from J, with 15 bases in between. The length of the CDR3 is 15 residues. Germline V gene lookup returns CDR1 KGHSH and CDR2 LQKENI. CDR3 DNA: TGTGCCAGCTCACAGGCCCTGGCGTTGAACAATGAGCAGTTCTTC. This translates into CASSQALALNNEQFF.

This clonotype was seen many times. The chain is built from TRBV5-1 and TRBJ2-2; no definite D call. From germline, CDR1 is SGHRS and CDR2 YFSETQ. The CDR3 covers 16 residues. V was clipped by 1 base and J by 0 bases, with 10 bases between them. Written as DNA, the CDR3 is TGCGCCAGCAGCTTGAACGCCAGAACGAACACCGGGGAGCTGTTTTTT. Protein sequence: CASSLNARTNTGELFF.

This clonotype has ten or more counts. This chain links TRBV29-1 with TRBJ1-2; D uncertain. Trimming removed 3 bases from V and 6 bases from J, with 8 bases in between. The germline CDR1 and CDR2 sequences are SQVTM and ANQGSEA. CDR3 size: 11 residues. Here the CDR3 DNA reads TGCAGCGTTGAGGGAGGGCATGGCTACACCTTC. Translation: CSVEGGHGYTF.

The rearrangement links TRBV20-1 to TRBJ2-5; D tentatively reads TRBD1 or TRBD2 (5 bases each). The CDR3 is made up of 15 amino acids. Germline-derived CDR1 and CDR2 are DFQATT and SNEGSKA (reference sequence). V lost 3 bases, J lost 6 bases, and 20 bases lay in between. CDR3 loop: CSARSAGSDSQTQYF. CDR3 DNA sequence: TGCAGTGCTAGGAGTGCAGGGAGTGATAGTCAGACCCAGTACTTC.

The chain links TRBV12-3 or TRBV12-4 to TRBJ1-2, with D perhaps TRBD1 (5 bases). V lost 6 bases, J lost 2 bases, and 7 bases lay in between. The CDR3 is 12 amino acids. CDR3 DNA sequence: TGTGCCAGCAGGGGGACGAACTATGGCTACACCTTC. Residues: CASRGTNYGYTF.

This clonotype was found a few times. V and J are TRBV4-1 and TRBJ2-1; 15 nucleotides align to TRBD2. Germline CDR1 MGHRA, CDR2 YSYEKL. The CDR3 runs 19 residues. V gave up 5 bases and J gave up 5 bases; unmatched junction bases: 13. CDR3 sequence: CASSGRTSGGAHLNNEQFF. CDR3 nucleotides: TGCGCCAGCAGCGGACGGACTAGCGGGGGGGCCCATCTAAACAATGAGCAGTTCTTC.

Only a few counts were recorded for this clonotype. The rearrangement links TRBV15 to TRBJ2-7; D remains unclear. The CDR3 length is 14 residues. Trimming left V 1 base short and J 0 bases short, with 7 bases between. Germline V gene data show CDR1 as LNHNV and CDR2 as YYDKDF (reference sequence). The CDR3 nucleotides are TGTGCCACCAGCAGAGTGAGCTACTCCTACGAGCAGTACTTC. It is translated as CATSRVSYSYEQYF.